The following is a T cell receptor (beta chain) sequence with its context. These data belong to a study of blood T cell repertoires in COVID-19. As for the study in general: Acute and convalescent COVID-19 samples came from the United States, Italy and Spain. The cDNA or gDNA used as material had been derived from T cells, B-cell-depleted T cells, or PBMCs.

Trimming pared 0 bases from V and 7 bases from J, leaving 16 bases between. Germline V gene data show CDR1 as LGHDT and CDR2 as YNNKEL (reference sequence). There are 16 residues in the CDR3. Original data processing: Estimation of nucleated cell counts was performed using reference gene primer amplification. The data were produced by immunoSEQ multiplex PCR, yet TCRdb's version contains in-frame clones alone and is incomplete. V and J calls plus clone size are reproduced from that table; the DNA served to infer D and trimming. The sample consists of some 380,000 clones, around 90% of them appearing once.

The sequence came from a woman aged 40 to 50 with acute COVID-19. The chain has TRBV3-1 (or the pseudogene TRBV3-2) and TRBJ2-1; weak D call: TRBD2 (6 bases). Sequencing used PBMCs or T cells enriched from blood (not recorded which). The CDR3 DNA reads as TGTGCCAGCAGCCAAGATTATGCGGGGCCGGGGAATGAGCAGTTCTTC. Protein: CASSQDYAGPGNEQFF.